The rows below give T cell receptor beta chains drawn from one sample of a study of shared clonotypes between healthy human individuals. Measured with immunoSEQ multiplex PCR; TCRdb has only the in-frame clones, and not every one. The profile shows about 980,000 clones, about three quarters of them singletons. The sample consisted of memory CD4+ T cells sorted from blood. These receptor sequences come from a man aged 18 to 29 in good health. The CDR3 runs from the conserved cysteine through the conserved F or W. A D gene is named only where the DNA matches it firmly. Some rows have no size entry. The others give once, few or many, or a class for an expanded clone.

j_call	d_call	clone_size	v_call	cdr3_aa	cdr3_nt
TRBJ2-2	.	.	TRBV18	CASSPSEGTGELFF	TGTGCCAGCTCACCGTCAGAGGGGACCGGGGAGCTGTTTTTT
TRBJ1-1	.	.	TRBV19	CASIKNTEAFF	TGTGCCAGTATCAAGAACACTGAAGCTTTCTTT
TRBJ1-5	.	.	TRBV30	CAWSDKGQSNQPQHF	TGTGCCTGGAGCGACAAGGGACAAAGCAATCAGCCCCAGCATTTT
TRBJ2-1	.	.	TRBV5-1	CASSLEGMGGGRDEQFF	TGCGCCAGCAGCTTGGAAGGTATGGGGGGAGGAAGAGATGAGCAGTTCTTC
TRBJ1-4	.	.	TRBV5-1	CASSLGVWDEKLFF	TGCGCCAGCAGCTTGGGGGTCTGGGATGAAAAACTGTTTTTT
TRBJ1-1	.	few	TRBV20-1	CSARATRSAFF	TGCAGTGCTAGAGCGACCAGGTCGGCTTTCTTT
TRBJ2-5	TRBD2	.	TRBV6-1	CASSQSGGKTQYF	TGTGCCAGCAGTCAGAGCGGGGGGAAGACCCAGTACTTC
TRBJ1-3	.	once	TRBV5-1	CASSLDGEGPGNTIYF	TGCGCCAGCAGCTTGGACGGGGAGGGACCCGGAAACACCATATATTTT
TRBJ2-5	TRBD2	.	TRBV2	CASSGGPGGETQYF	TGTGCCTCGAGCGGGGGGCCCGGAGGGGAGACCCAGTACTTC
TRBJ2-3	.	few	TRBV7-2	CASSSGTRGPLTDTQYF	TGTGCCAGCAGCTCCGGAACGCGGGGCCCACTCACAGATACGCAGTATTTT
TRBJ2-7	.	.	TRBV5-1	CASSLGRQSSPDEQYF	TGCGCCAGCAGCTTGGGGCGACAGTCATCCCCCGACGAGCAGTACTTC
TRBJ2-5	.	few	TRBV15	CATSRDLATQYF	TGTGCCACCAGCAGAGATCTGGCCACCCAGTACTTC
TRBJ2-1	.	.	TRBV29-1	CSVGNRGGEQFF	TGCAGCGTTGGAAACCGAGGAGGGGAGCAGTTCTTC
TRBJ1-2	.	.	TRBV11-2	CASSSLVHYGYTF	TGTGCCAGCAGCTCCCTGGTCCACTATGGCTACACCTTC
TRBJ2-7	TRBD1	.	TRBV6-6	CASSYGGDRVGEQYF	TGTGCCAGCAGTTACGGTGGGGACAGGGTTGGCGAGCAGTACTTC
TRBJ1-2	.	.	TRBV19	CASSIDVVYGYTF	TGTGCCAGTAGTATAGACGTGGTCTATGGCTACACCTTC
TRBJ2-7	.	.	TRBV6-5	CASSNGDEQYF	TGTGCCAGCAGTAACGGGGACGAGCAGTACTTC
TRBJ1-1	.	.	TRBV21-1	CASSKALRRVVEAFF	TGTGCCAGCAGCAAAGCGCTGCGACGGGTGGTTGAAGCTTTCTTT
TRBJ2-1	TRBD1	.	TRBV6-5	CASSRGQGPYNEQFF	TGTGCCAGCAGCAGAGGACAGGGCCCCTACAATGAGCAGTTCTTC
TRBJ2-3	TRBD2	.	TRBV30	CAWSAGTSGRSDTQYF	TGTGCCTGGAGTGCCGGGACTAGCGGGAGATCTGATACGCAGTATTTT
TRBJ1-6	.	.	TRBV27	CASRIGEAYNSPLHF	TGTGCCAGCAGAATTGGAGAAGCCTATAATTCACCCCTCCACTTT
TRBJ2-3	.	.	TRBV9	CASSARGIQTDTQYF	TGTGCCAGCAGCGCGAGGGGGATACAGACAGATACGCAGTATTTT
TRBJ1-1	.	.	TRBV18	CASSPNGGTEAFF	TGTGCCAGCTCCCCGAACGGAGGAACTGAAGCTTTCTTT
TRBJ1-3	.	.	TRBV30	CAWSPGSSGNTIYF	TGTGCCTGGAGCCCGGGTTCCTCTGGAAACACCATATATTTT
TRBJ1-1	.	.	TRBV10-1	CASSGGLFTEAFF	TGCGCCAGCAGTGGGGGCCTTTTTACTGAAGCTTTCTTT
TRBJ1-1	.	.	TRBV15	CATSRVQGMNTEAFF	TGTGCCACCAGCAGAGTACAGGGCATGAACACTGAAGCTTTCTTT
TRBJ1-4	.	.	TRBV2	CASTLGIPGREKLFF	TGTGCCAGCACCTTAGGAATCCCGGGCCGAGAAAAACTGTTTTTT
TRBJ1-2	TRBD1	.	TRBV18	CASSPQGQGTPNF	TGTGCCAGCTCACCACAGGGACAGGGAACCCCCAACTTC
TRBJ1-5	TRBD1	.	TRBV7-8	CASSSTGTGGLQPQHF	TGTGCCAGCAGCTCGACCGGGACAGGGGGCCTTCAGCCCCAGCATTTT
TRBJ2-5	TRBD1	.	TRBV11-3	CASSPGTGKTETQYF	TGTGCCAGCAGCCCCGGGACAGGGAAGACAGAGACCCAGTACTTC
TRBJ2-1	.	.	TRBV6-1	CASSEAFRYNEQFF	TGTGCCAGCAGTGAAGCCTTCAGATACAATGAGCAGTTCTTC
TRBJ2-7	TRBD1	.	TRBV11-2	CASSSQGAITYEQYF	TGTGCCAGCAGCTCCCAGGGGGCTATTACCTACGAGCAGTACTTC
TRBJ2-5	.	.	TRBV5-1	CASSFKETQYF	TGCGCCAGCAGTTTTAAAGAGACCCAGTACTTC
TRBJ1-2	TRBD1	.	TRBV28	CASSLWAGGRGGYTF	TGTGCCAGCAGTTTATGGGCAGGGGGCCGCGGTGGCTACACCTTC
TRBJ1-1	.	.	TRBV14	CASSQWGTEAFF	TGTGCCAGCAGCCAATGGGGCACTGAAGCTTTCTTT
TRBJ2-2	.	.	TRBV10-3	CASRENTGELFF	TGTGCCAGCAGGGAGAACACCGGGGAGCTGTTTTTT
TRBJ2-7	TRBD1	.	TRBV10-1	CASRQRQGAHEQYF	TGCGCCAGCAGACAAAGACAGGGAGCGCACGAGCAGTACTTC
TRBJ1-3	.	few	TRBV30	CAWSTRTALGVAWGNTIYF	TGTGCCTGGAGTACCAGGACAGCCCTTGGCGTGGCGTGGGGAAACACCATATATTTT
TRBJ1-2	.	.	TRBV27	CASSFSGYYGYTF	TGTGCCAGCAGTTTCTCGGGCTACTATGGCTACACCTTC
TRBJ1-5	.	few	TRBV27	CASSLIGVSNQPQHF	TGTGCCAGCAGTTTAATAGGAGTAAGCAATCAGCCCCAGCATTTT
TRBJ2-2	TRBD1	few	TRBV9	CASSPQGGGGELFF	TGTGCCAGCAGCCCACAGGGGGGCGGCGGGGAGCTGTTTTTT
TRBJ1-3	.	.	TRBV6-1	CATKPAAGVGNTIYF	TGTGCCACTAAGCCAGCGGCAGGGGTTGGAAACACCATATATTTT
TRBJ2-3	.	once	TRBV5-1	CASRLGGTTSTDTQYF	TGCGCCAGCCGCTTAGGGGGGACTACTAGCACAGATACGCAGTATTTT
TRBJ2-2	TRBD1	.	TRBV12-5	CASGLIRTGSLDGELFF	TGTGCTAGTGGTTTGATTCGGACAGGATCGTTGGACGGGGAGCTGTTTTTT
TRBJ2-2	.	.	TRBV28	CASSRWRNTGELFF	TGTGCCAGCAGCCGATGGAGAAACACCGGGGAGCTGTTTTTT
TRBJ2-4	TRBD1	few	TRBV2	CASHGTGGNIQYF	TGTGCCAGCCACGGGACAGGGGGAAACATTCAGTACTTC
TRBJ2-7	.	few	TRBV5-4	CASSLFISYEQYF	TGTGCCAGCAGCTTGTTTATATCCTACGAGCAGTACTTC
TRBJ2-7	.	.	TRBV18	CASSQTRGTHEQYF	TGTGCCAGCTCACAAACCAGGGGAACCCACGAGCAGTACTTC
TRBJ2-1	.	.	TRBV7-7	CASSKDSYNEQFF	TGTGCTAGCAGCAAGGACTCGTACAATGAGCAGTTCTTC
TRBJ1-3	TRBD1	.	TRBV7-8	CASSPEGVLGQTFPSGNTIYF	TGTGCCAGCAGCCCAGAGGGTGTTTTGGGACAGACTTTCCCCTCTGGAAACACCATATATTTT
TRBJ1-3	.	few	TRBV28	CASSQGENTIYF	TGTGCCAGCAGTCAGGGTGAAAACACCATATATTTT
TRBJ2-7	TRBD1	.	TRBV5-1	CASSSGQGKHEQYF	TGCGCCAGCAGCTCGGGACAGGGGAAGCACGAGCAGTACTTC
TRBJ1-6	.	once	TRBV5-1	CASSLTGSRSPLHF	TGCGCCAGCAGCTTGACAGGGTCGAGATCACCCCTCCACTTT